This entry concerns a single T cell receptor beta chain. In its sample, this clone was seen a few times. Its antigen remains unidentified. Base-call qualities are not available, and no considerably larger clone is one nucleotide away. The protocol used for the library was the immunoSEQ multiplex PCR assay. TCRdb provides this immuneACCESS table in a form limited to in-frame rearrangements. Some clones are lacking; in checked studies, under half of them reflect an unresolved V gene, and why the rest are absent is not known. The sample yields thousands of clones; 17% were counted once. The top ten constitute around 2.9% of the sample. This record comes from a study of tumour-infiltrating T cells in Burkitt lymphoma (dated by TCRdb to about 2020). As for the study more broadly: Clinical outcome was correlated with TCR repertoire data, and overall and progression-free survival were found to be predicted by productive clonality independently of established prognosticators, including age at diagnosis.

CDR1 and CDR2 (SQVTM, ANQGSEA) derive from the germline V gene. The CDR3 starts with the cysteine, ends with the phenylalanine, and has 16 residues. The kept DNA is CDR3 alone, 48 bases in frame from the first base. V loses 6 bases at its end and J loses 1 base; junction bases beyond the gene matches: 11. The source of this sequence is a human donor with diffuse large B-cell lymphoma. The chain couples TRBV29-1 to TRBJ2-1; a stretch of 8 junction bases matches TRBD1. Sequencing was carried out using tumor tissue. The CDR3 region has the sequence CSVQGLDRGSYNEQFF. The DNA reads as follows: TGCAGCGTGCAGGGCCTCGACAGGGGATCCTACAATGAGCAGTTCTTC.